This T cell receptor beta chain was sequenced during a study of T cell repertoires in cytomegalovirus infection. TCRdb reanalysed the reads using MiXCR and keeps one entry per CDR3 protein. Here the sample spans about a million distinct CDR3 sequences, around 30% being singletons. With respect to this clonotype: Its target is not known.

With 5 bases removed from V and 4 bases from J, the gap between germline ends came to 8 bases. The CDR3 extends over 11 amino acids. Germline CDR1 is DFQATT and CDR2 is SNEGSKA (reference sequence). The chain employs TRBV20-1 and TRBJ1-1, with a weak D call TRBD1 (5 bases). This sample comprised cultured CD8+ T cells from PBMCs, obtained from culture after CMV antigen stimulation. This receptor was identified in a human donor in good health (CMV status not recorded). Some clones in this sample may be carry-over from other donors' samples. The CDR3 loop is CSACQGTEAFF. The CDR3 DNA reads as TGCAGTGCTTGCCAGGGCACTGAAGCTTTCTTT.